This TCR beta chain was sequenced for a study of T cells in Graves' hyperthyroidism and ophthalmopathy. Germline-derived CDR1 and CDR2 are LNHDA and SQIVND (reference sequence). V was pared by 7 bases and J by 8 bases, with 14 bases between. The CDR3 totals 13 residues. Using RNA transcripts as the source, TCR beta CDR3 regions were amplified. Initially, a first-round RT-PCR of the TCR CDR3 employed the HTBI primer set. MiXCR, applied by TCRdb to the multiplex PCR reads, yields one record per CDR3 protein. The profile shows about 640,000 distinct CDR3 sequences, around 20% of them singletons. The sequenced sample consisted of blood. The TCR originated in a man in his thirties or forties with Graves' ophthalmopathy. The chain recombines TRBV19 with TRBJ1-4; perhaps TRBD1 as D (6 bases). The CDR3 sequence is CASMRDGGEKLFF. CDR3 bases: TGTGCCAGTATGCGGGACGGGGGCGAAAAACTGTTTTTT.